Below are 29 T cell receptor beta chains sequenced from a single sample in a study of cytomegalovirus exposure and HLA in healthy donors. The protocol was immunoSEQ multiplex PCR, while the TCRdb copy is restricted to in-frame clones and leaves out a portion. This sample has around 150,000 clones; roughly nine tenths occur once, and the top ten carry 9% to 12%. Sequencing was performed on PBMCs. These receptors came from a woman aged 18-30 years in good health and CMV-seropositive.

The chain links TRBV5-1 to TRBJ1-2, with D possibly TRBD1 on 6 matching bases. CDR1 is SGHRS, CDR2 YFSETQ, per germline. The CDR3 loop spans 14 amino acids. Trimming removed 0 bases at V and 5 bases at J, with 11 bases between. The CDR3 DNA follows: TGCGCCAGCAGCTTGGGTACAGGGCCTTATGGCTACACCTTC. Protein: CASSLGTGPYGYTF.

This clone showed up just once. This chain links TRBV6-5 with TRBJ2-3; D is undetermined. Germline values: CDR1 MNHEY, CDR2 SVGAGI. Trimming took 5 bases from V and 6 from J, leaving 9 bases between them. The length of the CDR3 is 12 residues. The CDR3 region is CASSQVRDTQYF. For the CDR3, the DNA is TGTGCCAGCAGTCAAGTCCGGGATACGCAGTATTTT.

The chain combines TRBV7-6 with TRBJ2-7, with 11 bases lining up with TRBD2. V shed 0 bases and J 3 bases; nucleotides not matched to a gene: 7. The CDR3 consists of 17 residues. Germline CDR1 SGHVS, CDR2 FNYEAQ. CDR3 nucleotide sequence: TGTGCCAGCAGCTTAGCGGTAGCGGGAGGGCCGTTCTACGAGCAGTACTTC. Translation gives CASSLAVAGGPFYEQYF.

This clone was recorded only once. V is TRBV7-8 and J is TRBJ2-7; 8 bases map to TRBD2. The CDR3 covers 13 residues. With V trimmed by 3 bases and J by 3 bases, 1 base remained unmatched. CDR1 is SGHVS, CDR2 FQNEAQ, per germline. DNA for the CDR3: TGTGCCAGCAGCTTTGCGGGAGGCTACGAGCAGTACTTC. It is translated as CASSFAGGYEQYF.

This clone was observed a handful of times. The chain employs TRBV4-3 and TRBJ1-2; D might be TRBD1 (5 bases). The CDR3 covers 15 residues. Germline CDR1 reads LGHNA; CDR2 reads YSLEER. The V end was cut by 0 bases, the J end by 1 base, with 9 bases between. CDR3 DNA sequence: TGCGCCAGCAGCCAAGATCTCGACAGTAACTATGGCTACACCTTC. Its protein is CASSQDLDSNYGYTF.

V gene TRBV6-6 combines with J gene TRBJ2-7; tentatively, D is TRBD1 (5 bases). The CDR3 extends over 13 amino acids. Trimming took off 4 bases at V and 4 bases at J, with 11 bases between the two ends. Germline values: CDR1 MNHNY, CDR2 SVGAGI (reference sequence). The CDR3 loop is CASSFPRGYEQYF. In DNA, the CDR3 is TGTGCCAGCAGTTTTCCAAGGGGTTACGAGCAGTACTTC.

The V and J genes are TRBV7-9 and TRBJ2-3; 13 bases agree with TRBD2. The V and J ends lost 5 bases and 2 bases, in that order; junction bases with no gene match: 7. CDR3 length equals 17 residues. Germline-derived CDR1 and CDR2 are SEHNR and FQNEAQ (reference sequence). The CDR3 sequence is CASSLGLAGPDTDTQYF. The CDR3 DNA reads TGTGCCAGCAGCCTGGGACTAGCGGGACCTGACACAGATACGCAGTATTTT. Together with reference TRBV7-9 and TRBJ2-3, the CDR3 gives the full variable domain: DTGVSQNPRHKITKRGQNVTFRCDPISEHNRLYWYRQTLGQGPEFLTYFQNEAQLEKSRLLSDRFSAERPKGSFSTLEIQRTEQGDSAMYLCASSLGLAGPDTDTQYFGPGTRLTVL.

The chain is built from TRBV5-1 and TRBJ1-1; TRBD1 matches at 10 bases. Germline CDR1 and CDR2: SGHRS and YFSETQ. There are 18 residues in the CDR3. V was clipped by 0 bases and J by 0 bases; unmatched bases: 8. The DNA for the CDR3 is TGCGCCAGCAGCTTGGTGACAGGGGGCCCAGACTTGAACACTGAAGCTTTCTTT. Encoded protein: CASSLVTGGPDLNTEAFF.

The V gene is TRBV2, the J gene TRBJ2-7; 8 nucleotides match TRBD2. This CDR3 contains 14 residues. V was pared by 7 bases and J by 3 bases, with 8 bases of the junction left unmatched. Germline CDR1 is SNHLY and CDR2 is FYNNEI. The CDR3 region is CASTLLAVSYEQYF. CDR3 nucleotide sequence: TGTGCCAGCACCCTACTAGCGGTTAGCTACGAGCAGTACTTC.

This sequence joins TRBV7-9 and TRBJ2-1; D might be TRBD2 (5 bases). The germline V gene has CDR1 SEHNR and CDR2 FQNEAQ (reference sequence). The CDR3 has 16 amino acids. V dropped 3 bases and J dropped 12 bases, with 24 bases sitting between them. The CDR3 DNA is TGTGCCAGCAGCTTCACCCGGGATATCCCGGATATCGGGCAGTTCTTC. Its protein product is CASSFTRDIPDIGQFF.

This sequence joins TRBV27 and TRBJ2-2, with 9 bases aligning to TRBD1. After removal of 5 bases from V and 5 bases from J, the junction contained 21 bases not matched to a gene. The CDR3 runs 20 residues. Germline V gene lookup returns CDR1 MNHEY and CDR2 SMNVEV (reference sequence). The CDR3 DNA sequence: TGTGCCAGCAGTCCCGGGACAGGGAGATTTTCGGTTTGGTTTACCGGGGAGCTGTTTTTT. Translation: CASSPGTGRFSVWFTGELFF.

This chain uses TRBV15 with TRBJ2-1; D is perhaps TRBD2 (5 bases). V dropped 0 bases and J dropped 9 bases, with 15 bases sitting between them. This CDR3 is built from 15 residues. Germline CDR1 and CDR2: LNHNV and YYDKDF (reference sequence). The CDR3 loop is CATSRDPGLSGEQFF. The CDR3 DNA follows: TGTGCCACCAGCAGAGATCCGGGATTGTCCGGTGAGCAGTTCTTC.

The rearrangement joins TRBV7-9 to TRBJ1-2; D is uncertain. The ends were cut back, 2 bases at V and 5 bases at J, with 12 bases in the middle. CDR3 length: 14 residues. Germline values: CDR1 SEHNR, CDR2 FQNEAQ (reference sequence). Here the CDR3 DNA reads TGTGCCAGCAGCTTATCATTTGGCCAGTATGGCTACACCTTC. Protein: CASSLSFGQYGYTF.

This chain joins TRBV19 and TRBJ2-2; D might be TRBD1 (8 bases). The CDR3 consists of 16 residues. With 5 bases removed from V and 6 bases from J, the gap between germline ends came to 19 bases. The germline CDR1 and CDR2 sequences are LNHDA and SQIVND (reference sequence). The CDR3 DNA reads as TGTGCCAGTAGTTCCCGGACAGGGAGGGTGTCCGGGGAGCTGTTTTTT. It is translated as CASSSRTGRVSGELFF.

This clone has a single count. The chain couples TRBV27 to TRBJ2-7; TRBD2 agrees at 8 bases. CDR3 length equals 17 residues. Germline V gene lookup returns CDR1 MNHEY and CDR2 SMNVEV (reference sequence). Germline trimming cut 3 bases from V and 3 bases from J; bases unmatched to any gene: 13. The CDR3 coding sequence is TGTGCCAGCAGTTTTTTCCGTCAGACTAGCGTTTACTACGAGCAGTACTTC. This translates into CASSFFRQTSVYYEQYF.

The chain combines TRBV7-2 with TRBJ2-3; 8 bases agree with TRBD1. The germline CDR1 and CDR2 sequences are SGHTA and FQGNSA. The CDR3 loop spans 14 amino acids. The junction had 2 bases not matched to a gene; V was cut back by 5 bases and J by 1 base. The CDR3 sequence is CASSQTGGTDTQYF. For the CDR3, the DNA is TGTGCCAGCAGCCAGACAGGGGGCACAGATACGCAGTATTTT.

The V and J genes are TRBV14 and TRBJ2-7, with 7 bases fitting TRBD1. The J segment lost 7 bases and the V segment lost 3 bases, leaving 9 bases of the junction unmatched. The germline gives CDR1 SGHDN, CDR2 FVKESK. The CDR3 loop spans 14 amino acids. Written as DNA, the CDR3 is TGTGCCAGCAGCCAGACAGGGAACGGGGATGAGCAGTACTTC. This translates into CASSQTGNGDEQYF.

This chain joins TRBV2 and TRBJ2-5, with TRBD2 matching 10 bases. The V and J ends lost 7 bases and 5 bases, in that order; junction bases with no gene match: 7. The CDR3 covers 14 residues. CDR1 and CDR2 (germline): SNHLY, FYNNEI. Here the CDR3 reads CASNLAGGGETQYF. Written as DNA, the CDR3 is TGTGCCAGCAATTTAGCGGGAGGAGGGGAGACCCAGTACTTC.

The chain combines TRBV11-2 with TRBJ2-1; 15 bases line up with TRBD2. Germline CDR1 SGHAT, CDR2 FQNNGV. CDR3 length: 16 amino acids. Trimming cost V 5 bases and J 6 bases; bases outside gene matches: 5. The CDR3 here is CASSRRTSGRGNEQFF. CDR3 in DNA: TGTGCCAGCAGCCGACGGACTAGCGGGAGGGGCAATGAGCAGTTCTTC.

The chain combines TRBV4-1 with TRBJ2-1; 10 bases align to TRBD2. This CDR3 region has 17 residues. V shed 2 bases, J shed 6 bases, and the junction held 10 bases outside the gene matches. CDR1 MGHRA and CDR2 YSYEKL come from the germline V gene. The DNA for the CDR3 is TGCGCCAGCAGCCAACCCACTAGCGGGAAGATTGGCAATGAGCAGTTCTTC. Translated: CASSQPTSGKIGNEQFF.

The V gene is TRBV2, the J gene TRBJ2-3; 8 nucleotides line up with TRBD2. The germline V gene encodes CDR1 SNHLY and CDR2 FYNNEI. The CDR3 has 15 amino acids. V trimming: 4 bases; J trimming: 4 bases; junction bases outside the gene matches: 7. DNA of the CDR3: TGTGCCAGCAGTGTGTCAGCGGGAGTTCCAGATACGCAGTATTTT. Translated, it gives CASSVSAGVPDTQYF.

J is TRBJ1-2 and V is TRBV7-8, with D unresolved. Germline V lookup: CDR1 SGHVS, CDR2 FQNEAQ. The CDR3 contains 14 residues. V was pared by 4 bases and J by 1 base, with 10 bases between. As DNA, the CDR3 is TGTGCCAGCAGCTCGGCGGGTTGTAACTATGGCTACACCTTC. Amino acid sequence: CASSSAGCNYGYTF.

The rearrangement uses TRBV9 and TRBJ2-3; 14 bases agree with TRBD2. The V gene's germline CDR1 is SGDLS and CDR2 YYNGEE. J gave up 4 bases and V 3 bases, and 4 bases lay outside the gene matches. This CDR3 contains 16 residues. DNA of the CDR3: TGTGCCAGCAGCGACCGACTAGCGGGGGGGCCAGATACGCAGTATTTT. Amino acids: CASSDRLAGGPDTQYF.

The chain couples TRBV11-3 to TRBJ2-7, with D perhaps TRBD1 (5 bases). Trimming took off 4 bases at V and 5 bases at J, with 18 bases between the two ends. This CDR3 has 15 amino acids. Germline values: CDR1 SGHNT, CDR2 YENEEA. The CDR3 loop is CASSSSGLGFHEQYF. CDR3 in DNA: TGTGCCAGCAGCTCCTCAGGGTTGGGGTTTCACGAGCAGTACTTC.

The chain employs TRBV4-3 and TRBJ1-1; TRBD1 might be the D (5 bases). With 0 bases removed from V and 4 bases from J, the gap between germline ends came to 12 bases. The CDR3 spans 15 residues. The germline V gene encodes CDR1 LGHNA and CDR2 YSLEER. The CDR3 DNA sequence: TGCGCCAGCAGCCAAGATCGACAGAGGAGCACTGAAGCTTTCTTT. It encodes CASSQDRQRSTEAFF.

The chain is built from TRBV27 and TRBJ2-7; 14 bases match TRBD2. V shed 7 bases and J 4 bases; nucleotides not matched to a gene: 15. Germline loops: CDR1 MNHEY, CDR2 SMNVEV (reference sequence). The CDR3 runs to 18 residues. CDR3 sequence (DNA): TGTGCCAGCAAATCATTTTTAGGGACTAGCGGGAGCGGGTACGAGCAGTACTTC. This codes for CASKSFLGTSGSGYEQYF.

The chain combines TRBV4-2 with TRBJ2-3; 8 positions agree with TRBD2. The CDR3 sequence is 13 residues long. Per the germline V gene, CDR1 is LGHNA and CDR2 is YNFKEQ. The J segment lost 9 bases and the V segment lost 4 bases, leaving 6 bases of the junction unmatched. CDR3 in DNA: TGTGCCAGCAGCCCTAGCGGGCCGGGGACGCAGTATTTT. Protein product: CASSPSGPGTQYF.

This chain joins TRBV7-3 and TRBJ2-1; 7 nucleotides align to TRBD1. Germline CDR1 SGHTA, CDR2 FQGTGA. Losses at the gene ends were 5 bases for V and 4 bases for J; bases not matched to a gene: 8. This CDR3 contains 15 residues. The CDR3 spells CASSRTRDSYNEQFF. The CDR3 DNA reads TGTGCCAGCAGCAGAACCCGGGACAGTTACAATGAGCAGTTCTTC.

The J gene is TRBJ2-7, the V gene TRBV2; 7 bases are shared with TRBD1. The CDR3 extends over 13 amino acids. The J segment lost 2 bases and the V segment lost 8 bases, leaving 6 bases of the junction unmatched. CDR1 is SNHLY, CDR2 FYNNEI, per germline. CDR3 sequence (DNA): TGTGCCAGCGACGGACAGGAGGCCTACGAGCAGTACTTC. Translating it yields CASDGQEAYEQYF.